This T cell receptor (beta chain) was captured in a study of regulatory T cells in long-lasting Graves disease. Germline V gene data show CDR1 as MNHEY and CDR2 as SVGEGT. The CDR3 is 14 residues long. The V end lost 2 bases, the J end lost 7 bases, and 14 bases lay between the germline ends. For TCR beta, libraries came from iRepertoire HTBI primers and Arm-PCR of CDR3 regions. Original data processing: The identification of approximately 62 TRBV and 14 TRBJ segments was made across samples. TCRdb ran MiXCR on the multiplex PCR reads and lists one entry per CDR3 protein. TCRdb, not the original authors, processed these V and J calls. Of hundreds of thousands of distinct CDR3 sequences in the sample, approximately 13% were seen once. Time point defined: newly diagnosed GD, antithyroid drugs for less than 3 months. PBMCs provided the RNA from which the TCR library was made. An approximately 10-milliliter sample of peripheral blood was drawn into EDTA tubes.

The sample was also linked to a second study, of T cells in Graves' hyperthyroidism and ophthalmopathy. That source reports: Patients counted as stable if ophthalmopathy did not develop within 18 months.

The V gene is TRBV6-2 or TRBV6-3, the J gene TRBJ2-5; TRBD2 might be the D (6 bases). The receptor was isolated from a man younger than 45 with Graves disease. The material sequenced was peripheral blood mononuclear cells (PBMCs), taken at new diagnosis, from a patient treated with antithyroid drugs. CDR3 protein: CASSYAGRGGTQYF. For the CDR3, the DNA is TGTGCCAGCAGTTACGCGGGGCGTGGGGGGACCCAGTACTTC.